The T cell receptor beta chain described here comes from a study of CD8 T cells in Susac syndrome. General study results and limits: None of the CD4+ T cell repertoires in Susac syndrome showed clonal expansion.

Unmatched junction bases numbered 13, after V lost 0 bases and J lost 7 bases. Germline-derived CDR1 and CDR2 are LNHNV and YYDKDF (reference sequence). The CDR3 runs 18 residues. RNA amounts of roughly 0.5 to 1 ug underwent reverse transcription with random hexamers. It was immunoSEQ multiplex PCR that amplified TCR beta CDR3 across 54 Vbeta and 13 Jbeta. TCRdb re-called the immunoSEQ multiplex PCR reads through MiXCR, storing one row per CDR3 protein. This sample has 170,000 or so distinct CDR3 sequences, with about 96% found just once. As regards this clonotype: Its antigen is not known.

This clonotype was sampled from a human donor with Susac syndrome. The chain is built from TRBV15 and TRBJ2-3; 10 positions agree with TRBD2. The sequenced material came from CD4+ T cells from PBMCs. The CDR3 bases are TGTGCCACCAGCAGAGATAGCTCGGCTAGCGGGGGCATAAATACGCAGTATTTT. Its translation: CATSRDSSASGGINTQYF.